These 30 T cell receptor beta chains came from one sample sequenced in a study of cytomegalovirus exposure and HLA in healthy donors. The PCR used 60 Vbeta and 13 Jbeta primers. Profiled with immunoSEQ multiplex PCR; TCRdb holds only in-frame clones, not every one. Altogether 150,000 or so clones are present, 55% to 70% being singletons, with the ten largest covering under 3%. Sequencing was done on a sample of PBMCs. These receptors all stem from a woman in her twenties or thirties in good health and CMV-seropositive.

This sequence joins TRBV19 and TRBJ1-4; a weak D match, TRBD1 (6 bases). There are 18 residues in the CDR3. Trimming removed 5 bases at V and 0 bases at J, with 19 bases between. Per germline, CDR1 LNHDA and CDR2 SQIVND (reference sequence). This chain's CDR3 is CASSHRVPALTTNEKLFF. Here the CDR3 DNA reads TGTGCCAGTAGTCACAGGGTTCCTGCTCTAACAACTAATGAAAAACTGTTTTTT.

The J gene is TRBJ2-1, the V gene TRBV5-1; D gene unclear. CDR3 size: 16 residues. Trimming stripped 1 base from V and 0 bases from J, with 11 bases between. In germline, CDR1 is SGHRS, CDR2 YFSETQ. The CDR3 DNA sequence: TGCGCCAGCAGCTTGACCCTTGGCAGCTCCTACAATGAGCAGTTCTTC. Its protein product is CASSLTLGSSYNEQFF.

The chain employs TRBV7-7 and TRBJ2-2; D unresolved. Germline V gives CDR1 SSHAT, CDR2 FNYEAQ (reference sequence). V shed 5 bases and J shed 3 bases, with 4 bases lying between them. The CDR3 is 12 residues long. This CDR3 is CASSPYTGELFF. As DNA, the CDR3 is TGTGCCAGCAGCCCCTACACCGGGGAGCTGTTTTTT.

The chain is built from TRBV5-6 and TRBJ1-6, with D tentatively TRBD1 (6 bases). CDR3 length: 17 amino acids. Germline V CDR1 and CDR2: SGHDT, YYEEEE. Trimming removed 3 bases from V and 0 bases from J, with 13 bases in between. CDR3 sequence: CASSYYRESSYNSPLHF. CDR3 nucleotide sequence: TGTGCCAGCAGCTACTACAGGGAAAGCTCCTATAATTCACCCCTCCACTTT.

The chain is built from TRBV6-8 and TRBJ1-1; D not resolved. The CDR3 has 10 residues. Germline V gene data show CDR1 as MNHGY and CDR2 as SAAAGT. Trimming pared 6 bases from V and 3 bases from J, leaving 2 bases between. The CDR3: CASSDTEAFF. The CDR3 region has the DNA TGTGCCAGCAGCGACACTGAAGCTTTCTTT.

This clone was observed a few times. The rearrangement uses TRBV19 and TRBJ2-7; TRBD1 aligns across 9 bases. Trimming cost V 5 bases and J 2 bases; bases outside gene matches: 10. There are 16 residues in the CDR3. Germline assignment: CDR1 LNHDA and CDR2 SQIVND (reference sequence). The CDR3 DNA reads TGTGCCAGTAGTCACAGGGGGCGGGGGAGTGCCTACGAGCAGTACTTC. Translation gives CASSHRGRGSAYEQYF. Full variable domain (missing parts from reference TRBV19 and TRBJ2-7): DGGITQSPKYLFRKEGQNVTLSCEQNLNHDAMYWYRQDPGQGLRLIYYSQIVNDFQKGDIAEGYSVSREKKESFPLTVTSAQKNPTAFYLCASSHRGRGSAYEQYFGPGTRLTVT.

This clone came up a few times. The V call is TRBV6-1, the J call TRBJ2-7, with TRBD2 matching 11 bases. The CDR3 covers 15 residues. V lost 6 bases and J lost 5; bases outside the gene matches: 9. CDR1 is MNHNS and CDR2 is SASEGT in the germline V gene. CDR3 coding DNA: TGTGCCAGCAGAGATCTAGCGGGGGGTATCGACGAGCAGTACTTC. It yields the protein CASRDLAGGIDEQYF.

The chain carries TRBV7-6 and TRBJ2-1; unclear D gene. Germline CDR1 is SGHVS and CDR2 is FNYEAQ. The CDR3 extends over 13 amino acids. Trimming left V 2 bases short and J 8 bases short, with 10 bases between. CDR3: CASSLSAVDEQFF. Written as DNA, the CDR3 is TGTGCCAGCAGCTTAAGTGCGGTAGATGAGCAGTTCTTC.

V and J are TRBV5-4 and TRBJ2-1, with TRBD2 matching 10 bases. The germline V gene has CDR1 SGHNT and CDR2 YYREEE (reference sequence). The junction had 11 bases not matched to a gene; V was cut back by 4 bases and J by 4 bases. This CDR3 region has 17 residues. CDR3 loop: CASSPSRLAGTYNEQFF. Here the CDR3 DNA reads TGTGCCAGCAGCCCGAGCCGACTAGCGGGTACGTACAATGAGCAGTTCTTC. Based on the CDR3 plus reference TRBV5-4 and TRBJ2-1, the full variable domain is ETGVTQSPTHLIKTRGQQVTLRCSSQSGHNTVSWYQQALGQGPQFIFQYYREEENGRGNFPPRFSGLQFPNYSSELNVNALELDDSALYLCASSPSRLAGTYNEQFFGPGTRLTVL.

This sequence joins TRBV10-3 and TRBJ2-2; tentative D call: TRBD2 (5 bases). This CDR3 comprises 17 residues. CDR1 and CDR2 from the germline V gene are ENHRY and SYGVKD. V was trimmed by 0 bases and J by 1 base, leaving 12 bases between them. CDR3 in DNA: TGTGCCATCAGTGAGTCGAGGGCTAATAAGAACACCGGGGAGCTGTTTTTT. Translated: CAISESRANKNTGELFF.

In this sample, this clone turned up a few times. J is TRBJ2-7 and V is TRBV5-4; 8 nucleotides match TRBD2. The length of the CDR3 is 16 residues. Germline V gives CDR1 SGHNT, CDR2 YYREEE (reference sequence). J was trimmed by 4 bases and V by 4 bases; bases with no gene match: 13. The CDR3 sequence is CASSRGGLAGSYEQYF. CDR3 coding DNA: TGTGCCAGCAGCAGGGGGGGGCTAGCGGGTAGTTACGAGCAGTACTTC.

This rearrangement joins TRBV5-1 to TRBJ2-4; no definite D call. CDR3 size: 17 residues. Trimming shortened V by 2 bases and J by 0 bases, and 15 bases separated the two germline ends. Germline assignment: CDR1 SGHRS and CDR2 YFSETQ. The DNA for the CDR3 is TGCGCCAGCAGCTTTACCTCACCAGTTGGAGCCAAAAACATTCAGTACTTC. Its protein product is CASSFTSPVGAKNIQYF.

This clone was counted between two and nine times. The gene calls are TRBV4-1 and TRBJ2-5; TRBD1 might be the D (5 bases). The CDR3 consists of 17 residues. The V gene's germline CDR1 is MGHRA and CDR2 YSYEKL. V was clipped by 1 base and J by 5 bases, with 20 bases between them. The CDR3 nucleotides read TGCGCCAGCAGCCAAGTTAAACTCCCCAGGGCGAGGGAGACCCAGTACTTC. Translation: CASSQVKLPRARETQYF.

CDR3 sequence (DNA): TGTGCCAGCAGTGACTACGGCGGGAGACACTACAATGAGCAGTTCTTC. Translating it yields CASSDYGGRHYNEQFF. The chain recombines TRBV6-4 with TRBJ2-1; TRBD2 matches at 7 bases. Germline-derived CDR1 and CDR2 are MRHNA and SNTAGT. V was clipped by 1 base and J by 3 bases; unmatched bases: 6. This CDR3 spans 16 amino acids.

The V gene is TRBV2, the J gene TRBJ1-1; D is ambiguous. The germline V and J ends were trimmed by 5 bases and 1 base, with 17 bases remaining between them. The CDR3 is 16 amino acids. CDR1 SNHLY and CDR2 FYNNEI come from the germline V gene. The CDR3 DNA reads as TGTGCCAGCAGTTATACGGTCCGGTCTTCGAACACTGAAGCTTTCTTT. Encoded protein: CASSYTVRSSNTEAFF.

This chain connects TRBV5-6 to TRBJ2-5, with D possibly TRBD1 on 6 matching bases. Per the germline V gene, CDR1 is SGHDT and CDR2 is YYEEEE. The V gene lost 3 bases and the J gene lost 3 bases, with 12 bases spanning the gap. The CDR3 sequence is 14 residues long. The CDR3, as DNA: TGTGCCAGCAGCTCCCGGGACACCGAAGAGACCCAGTACTTC. Its protein product is CASSSRDTEETQYF.

This clone has just a few counts. This rearrangement joins TRBV19 to TRBJ2-5; TRBD2 aligns across 7 bases. The V and J ends lost 0 bases and 0 bases, in that order; junction bases with no gene match: 10. The length of the CDR3 is 18 residues. The germline V gene has CDR1 LNHDA and CDR2 SQIVND (reference sequence). Here the CDR3 DNA reads TGTGCCAGTAGTATAGATGGCGGGTCCGGGGGGTACCAAGAGACCCAGTACTTC. This translates into CASSIDGGSGGYQETQYF.

The chain joins TRBV4-1 to TRBJ1-5; maybe TRBD1 (5 bases). Trimming shortened V by 5 bases and J by 4 bases, and 9 bases separated the two germline ends. CDR1 and CDR2 from the germline V gene are MGHRA and YSYEKL. The CDR3 runs to 13 residues. The CDR3 spells CASSDQGNQPQHF. The CDR3 DNA follows: TGCGCCAGCAGCGATCAGGGTAATCAGCCCCAGCATTTT.

This clone is a singleton in its sample. J is TRBJ1-2 and V is TRBV5-6; no firm D call. The CDR3 is made up of 14 amino acids. The germline CDR1 and CDR2 sequences are SGHDT and YYEEEE. Trimming cost V 0 bases and J 2 bases, with 8 bases left between them. CDR3 residues: CASSLVGLNYGYTF. In DNA, the CDR3 is TGTGCCAGCAGCTTGGTGGGCTTAAACTATGGCTACACCTTC.

This chain joins TRBV7-2 and TRBJ1-2; D might be TRBD1 (5 bases). The CDR3 is made up of 17 amino acids. The V end lost 0 bases, the J end lost 8 bases, and 22 bases lay between the germline ends. In germline, CDR1 is SGHTA, CDR2 FQGNSA. Here the CDR3 reads CASSLALIGVSSGGYTF. Written as DNA, the CDR3 is TGTGCCAGCAGCTTAGCGCTAATAGGGGTGTCCTCTGGGGGCTACACCTTC.

This clone was found a few times. The J gene is TRBJ2-1, the V gene TRBV18; 9 bases agree with TRBD2. The CDR3 contains 17 residues. CDR1 KGHSH and CDR2 LQKENI come from the germline V gene. Trimming removed 1 base from V and 0 bases from J; junction bases left unmatched: 4. DNA of the CDR3: TGTGCCAGCTCACCACTAAGCGGGGGGAGCTCCTACAATGAGCAGTTCTTC. Amino acids: CASSPLSGGSSYNEQFF.

This chain joins TRBV7-8 and TRBJ1-1; maybe TRBD1 (5 bases). Trimming cost V 5 bases and J 3 bases, with 16 bases left between them. CDR1 is SGHVS, CDR2 FQNEAQ, per germline. The CDR3 length is 15 residues. In DNA form, the CDR3 reads TGTGCCAGCAGCCGGCAGGGTTTGTTGGACACTGAAGCTTTCTTT. It codes for CASSRQGLLDTEAFF.

The gene calls are TRBV7-3 and TRBJ2-2; D remains ambiguous. Trimming left V 5 bases short and J 0 bases short, with 10 bases between. This CDR3 spans 15 amino acids. Germline loops: CDR1 SGHTA, CDR2 FQGTGA. The CDR3 protein is CASSPSVANTGELFF. The CDR3 DNA sequence: TGTGCCAGCAGCCCCTCAGTGGCGAACACCGGGGAGCTGTTTTTT.

This rearrangement joins TRBV9 to TRBJ2-3, with 9 bases identical to TRBD2. From germline, CDR1 is SGDLS and CDR2 YYNGEE. V lost 2 bases, J lost 2 bases, and 6 bases stayed unmatched. The CDR3 extends over 16 amino acids. CDR3 sequence (DNA): TGTGCCAGCAGCGTCCCAGCGGGGGGCACCACAGATACGCAGTATTTT. Translating it yields CASSVPAGGTTDTQYF. Full variable domain (missing parts from reference TRBV9 and TRBJ2-3): DSGVTQTPKHLITATGQRVTLRCSPRSGDLSVYWYQQSLDQGLQFLIQYYNGEERAKGNILERFSAQQFPDLHSELNLSSLELGDSALYFCASSVPAGGTTDTQYFGPGTRLTVL.

This chain uses TRBV29-1 with TRBJ1-1; the match to TRBD1 covers 7 bases. Looked up from germline, CDR1 is SQVTM and CDR2 is ANQGSEA. CDR3 size: 15 residues. Trimming at V came to 0 bases and at J to 1 base, leaving 5 bases not matched to a gene. Written as DNA, the CDR3 is TGCAGCGTTGAAGATGCCAGGACAGGGAACACTGAAGCTTTCTTT. It is translated as CSVEDARTGNTEAFF.

This chain joins TRBV6-5 and TRBJ1-2; 7 nucleotides align to TRBD1. The CDR3 has 15 amino acids. CDR1 is MNHEY, CDR2 SVGAGI, per germline. The V gene end was trimmed by 2 bases and the J gene end by 6 bases; junction bases not matched to a gene: 9. The CDR3 coding sequence is TGTGCCAGCAGTTACGGTCAGGGGGGAGGCCATGGCTACACCTTC. Protein: CASSYGQGGGHGYTF.

This clone was observed a handful of times. This sequence joins TRBV28 and TRBJ1-6, with D unresolved. The V gene lost 7 bases and the J gene lost 6 bases, with 10 bases spanning the gap. CDR3 length equals 13 residues. Germline loops: CDR1 MDHEN, CDR2 SYDVKM. This chain's CDR3 is CASTGEPNSPLHF. CDR3 coding DNA: TGTGCCAGCACTGGAGAACCTAATTCACCCCTCCACTTT.

This clone was seen more than once but under ten times. J is TRBJ1-2 and V is TRBV27; TRBD1 might be the D (6 bases). CDR1 MNHEY and CDR2 SMNVEV come from the germline V gene (reference sequence). CDR3 length: 15 residues. V lost 6 bases and J 2 bases, leaving 16 bases between the germline ends. CDR3 region: CASRRNQGSNYGYTF. CDR3 coding DNA: TGTGCCAGCAGGCGTAATCAGGGGTCCAACTATGGCTACACCTTC.

This chain links TRBV30 with TRBJ2-1; possibly TRBD2 for D (5 bases). V was shortened by 6 bases and J by 0 bases, with 21 bases between the two germline ends. CDR1 GTSNPN and CDR2 SVGIG come from the germline V gene (reference sequence). The CDR3 spans 17 residues. The CDR3 region is CACRGLIRDNSYNEQFF. The DNA of the CDR3 is TGTGCCTGCCGAGGTTTAATTCGGGATAACTCCTACAATGAGCAGTTCTTC. The full variable domain, its missing parts supplied by reference TRBV30 and TRBJ2-1, is SQTIHQWPATLVQPVGSPLSLECTVEGTSNPNLYWYRQAAGRGLQLLFYSVGIGQISSEVPQNLSASRPQDRQFILSSKKLLLSDSGFYLCACRGLIRDNSYNEQFFGPGTRLTVL.

The chain couples TRBV5-1 to TRBJ2-7; TRBD2 matches at 11 bases. Germline lookup yields CDR1 SGHRS and CDR2 YFSETQ. This CDR3 is 17 amino acids long. With 0 bases clipped from V and 5 bases from J, the junction kept 10 bases outside the gene matches. The CDR3 loop reads CASSLVRLAGGLDEQYF. For the CDR3, the DNA is TGCGCCAGCAGCTTGGTTAGGCTAGCGGGAGGTCTCGACGAGCAGTACTTC.